Listed below are T cell receptor beta chains from one sample, sequenced in a study of cytomegalovirus exposure and HLA in healthy donors. The table came from immunoSEQ multiplex PCR; TCRdb's copy has only in-frame clones and leaves some out. There are 75,000 to 90,000 clones in the sample; 10% occur only once, and over 20% lies in the top ten. Material: PBMCs. The receptors were sampled from a man between 60 and 70 years old in good health and CMV-seropositive. Each CDR3 is given with its conserved first and last residue. Fields, in order: CDR3 DNA, CDR3 protein, D gene, clone size, V gene, J gene. The D gene is left open where the match is weak. The size entry is marked missing in some rows and otherwise reads once, few, many or a size class.

CDR3nt: TGTGCCAGCAGCGTACTACAGGGCTCCTATGGCTACACCTTC
CDR3aa: CASSVLQGSYGYTF
d_gene: -
abundance: -
v_gene: TRBV7-9
j_gene: TRBJ1-2

CDR3nt: TGCAGCGTTGAAGATGTCAGGGGCCACTATGGCTACACCTTC
CDR3aa: CSVEDVRGHYGYTF
d_gene: -
abundance: -
v_gene: TRBV29-1
j_gene: TRBJ1-2

CDR3nt: TGTGCCAGCAGCCTAAATGCGCCCAGGGAGGGGGAGCAGTTCTTC
CDR3aa: CASSLNAPREGEQFF
d_gene: TRBD2
abundance: -
v_gene: TRBV7-9
j_gene: TRBJ2-1

CDR3nt: TGTGCCAGCTTCTTTCGGGGGGCAGAGACCCAGTACTTC
CDR3aa: CASFFRGAETQYF
d_gene: -
abundance: -
v_gene: TRBV28
j_gene: TRBJ2-5

CDR3nt: TGCGCCAGCAGCTTGAACGGGGCAACTAATGAAAAACTGTTTTTT
CDR3aa: CASSLNGATNEKLFF
d_gene: -
abundance: few
v_gene: TRBV5-1
j_gene: TRBJ1-4

CDR3nt: TGTGCCAGCAGCTTCCTTCAACTCGACCAAAGCGACGAGCAGTACTTC
CDR3aa: CASSFLQLDQSDEQYF
d_gene: -
abundance: -
v_gene: TRBV7-9
j_gene: TRBJ2-7

CDR3nt: TGTGCCAGCAGTGTGGGGCCCTACAATGAGCAGTTCTTC
CDR3aa: CASSVGPYNEQFF
d_gene: -
abundance: few
v_gene: TRBV2
j_gene: TRBJ2-1

CDR3nt: TGCACCAGCAGCCAGGCCCAGACAGTGCCAGGGACCCAGTACTTC
CDR3aa: CTSSQAQTVPGTQYF
d_gene: -
abundance: few
v_gene: TRBV1
j_gene: TRBJ2-5

CDR3nt: TGTGCCAGCAGCCGGAGGGCCGGGGAGCTGTTTTTT
CDR3aa: CASSRRAGELFF
d_gene: -
abundance: -
v_gene: TRBV7-2
j_gene: TRBJ2-2

CDR3nt: TGTGCCAGCAGGCAGGGGACAGTTCTGTACTTC
CDR3aa: CASRQGTVLYF
d_gene: TRBD1
abundance: many
v_gene: TRBV2
j_gene: TRBJ2-7

CDR3nt: TGTGCCAGCTCACCAGGGGAGCGGGGAGGAGATACGCAGTATTTT
CDR3aa: CASSPGERGGDTQYF
d_gene: TRBD2
abundance: -
v_gene: TRBV18
j_gene: TRBJ2-3

CDR3nt: TGTGCCGCCGCGGCGGGGGGAGGCGGCAAGAACACTGAAGCTTTCTTT
CDR3aa: CAAAAGGGGKNTEAFF
d_gene: -
abundance: -
v_gene: TRBV27
j_gene: TRBJ1-1

CDR3nt: TGTGCCAGCAGGGGGCAGCCCAGCGACTATGGCTACACCTTC
CDR3aa: CASRGQPSDYGYTF
d_gene: -
abundance: -
v_gene: TRBV2
j_gene: TRBJ1-2

CDR3nt: TGTGCCAGCAGTCCTGGGGCTAGCGGGAGTTACGAGCAGTACTTC
CDR3aa: CASSPGASGSYEQYF
d_gene: TRBD2
abundance: -
v_gene: TRBV7-9
j_gene: TRBJ2-7

CDR3nt: TGCGCCAGCAGCTTTGGCGGGGAAGAGACCCAGTACTTC
CDR3aa: CASSFGGEETQYF
d_gene: -
abundance: few
v_gene: TRBV5-1
j_gene: TRBJ2-5

CDR3nt: TGCGCCAGCAGCCCAAGTGGGACTAGCGTCAGCAATGAGCAGTTCTTC
CDR3aa: CASSPSGTSVSNEQFF
d_gene: TRBD2
abundance: many
v_gene: TRBV4-1
j_gene: TRBJ2-1

CDR3nt: TGTGCCAGCATCATGTTTAGGACTAGCGGTTCTCACGAGCAGTACTTC
CDR3aa: CASIMFRTSGSHEQYF
d_gene: TRBD2
abundance: few
v_gene: TRBV11-2
j_gene: TRBJ2-7

CDR3nt: TGTGCCAGCAGCTCAAAACACCGAGGCAATCAGCACCAGCATTTT
CDR3aa: CASSSKHRGNQHQHF
d_gene: -
abundance: -
v_gene: TRBV5-6
j_gene: TRBJ1-5

CDR3nt: TGTGCCACCAGCAGAGGACAGGGGGCCGAACAGCCCCAGCATTTT
CDR3aa: CATSRGQGAEQPQHF
d_gene: TRBD1
abundance: -
v_gene: TRBV15
j_gene: TRBJ1-5

CDR3nt: TGCGCCAGCAGCCAAGATTCTGAAATGGGGGCGAGTTTCTTC
CDR3aa: CASSQDSEMGASFF
d_gene: -
abundance: -
v_gene: TRBV4-1
j_gene: TRBJ2-1

CDR3nt: TGTGCCAGCAGTTCACATTCCTACAATGAGCAGTTCTTC
CDR3aa: CASSSHSYNEQFF
d_gene: -
abundance: -
v_gene: TRBV28
j_gene: TRBJ2-1

CDR3nt: TGTGCCAGCAGTAAACCGGGACAGGGACACGATGGCTACACCTTC
CDR3aa: CASSKPGQGHDGYTF
d_gene: TRBD1
abundance: few
v_gene: TRBV6-6
j_gene: TRBJ1-2

CDR3nt: TGTGCCAGCAGTGGGATAACAGGGAGGGCGGATGGAAACACCATATATTTT
CDR3aa: CASSGITGRADGNTIYF
d_gene: -
abundance: few
v_gene: TRBV6-1
j_gene: TRBJ1-3

CDR3nt: TGTGCCAGCAGCCCCGGGACAGGGTGGGAGCAGTACTTC
CDR3aa: CASSPGTGWEQYF
d_gene: TRBD1
abundance: few
v_gene: TRBV9
j_gene: TRBJ2-7